This TCR beta chain was captured in a study of blood T cell repertoires in COVID-19 (dated by TCRdb to 2019 to 2021). With regard to the full study: Samples covering the acute and convalescent phases of COVID-19 were provided by collaborators in the United States, Italy and Spain. Deeply sampled blood TCRbeta repertoires from subjects exposed to, actively infected with, or recovered from COVID-19 were included in the dataset. The sample metadata nearly always contained a de-identified subject ID, COVID-19 status, age in years and sex. The samples were drawn from the first 160 participants of the ongoing ImmuneRACE study and from 950 to 1,500 subjects provided by 6 global collaborators. A freely available public database, intended as a resource for researchers studying the immune response to SARS-CoV-2, is where the repertoires were released. Where available, HLA class I and class II types were taken from metadata supplied by the sample provider and were not determined by assay-based typing. The material from the prospective study consisted of cDNA or gDNA derived from T cells, B-cell-depleted T cells, or PBMCs. What the work shows at the level of the full study, not this receptor alone: The amount of clinical and demographic metadata varied by source and participant and was provided uncurated.

The CDR3 measures 13 amino acids from cysteine to phenylalanine. Left in the record is the CDR3 DNA by itself, 39 bases read in frame from the first base. Per the germline V gene, MNHNS is the CDR1 and SASEGT is the CDR2. V trim: 3 bases; J trim: 8 bases; unmatched bases: 2. On this clone itself: Its antigen is not yet known. Base qualities are missing; no much larger clone stands one base away.

Whole blood was collected in K2EDTA tubes by collaborating institutions according to the institutions' own protocols. For TCRbeta analysis, collaborators shipped samples as frozen whole blood, isolated PBMCs, or DNA extracted from either of those sample types. The immunoSEQ Assay, a bias-controlled multiplex PCR, was used to amplify TCRbeta CDR3 regions from genomic DNA. Turning to the authors' computational methods: Nucleated cell counts per sample were estimated from amplification of reference gene primers within the assay. To quantify the absolute abundance of each unique TCRbeta CDR3 rearrangement, sequence reads were collapsed and filtered. Productive Simpson clonality was computed per sample as the square root of Simpson's diversity index over productive rearrangements. TCRdb took this table from immuneACCESS and kept in-frame rearrangements with V and J called. Such tables lack part of the clones; where checked against another copy, unresolved V genes explain under half of the gap, and the rest is unexplained. V and J calls and clone size come straight from that table; D and trimming were deduced from the DNA. This sample comprises roughly 140,000 clones, approximately 80% of them detected only once. The ten largest clonotypes hold over 2% of the sample.

The sequencing input was peripheral blood. This TCR was recovered from a man between 65 and 85 years old with acute or convalescent COVID-19. The chain uses TRBV6-1 and TRBJ2-1; 9 bases in between match TRBD2. The CDR3 region: CASSDGGGDEQFF. The DNA sequence is TGTGCCAGCAGTGATGGCGGGGGGGATGAGCAGTTCTTC.